The 27 T cell receptor beta chains in this list originate from one sample, sequenced in a study of OX40 agonist ivuxolimab in advanced cancers. Profiling relied on immunoSEQ multiplex PCR, and the TCRdb table lists in-frame clones only, not all of them. In the table there are 84,000 or so clones, 94% of which are singletons. Sequencing used CD4+ or CD8+ T cells sorted from blood, obtained in a trial of the OX40 agonist ivuxolimab. The source is an adult with an advanced solid tumor such as melanoma, head and neck, liver or kidney cancer.

The rearrangement joins TRBV6-5 to TRBJ2-7, with D hard to call. This CDR3 is built from 13 residues. Germline-derived CDR1 and CDR2 are MNHEY and SVGAGI. Trimming left V 2 bases short and J 4 bases short, with 9 bases between. CDR3 sequence reads: CASSYQITYEQYF. CDR3 bases: TGTGCCAGCAGTTACCAAATAACTTACGAGCAGTACTTC.

This clone occurred once. V and J are TRBV11-1 and TRBJ1-2, with TRBD1 matching over 8 bases. The CDR3 length is 15 residues. The germline CDR1 and CDR2 sequences are SGHAT and FQDESV (reference sequence). Losses at the gene ends were 5 bases for V and 7 bases for J; bases not matched to a gene: 12. In nucleotides, the CDR3 is TGTGCCAGCAGCACAGGGGGAGGGATACTATCTGGCTACACCTTC. The encoded protein is CASSTGGGILSGYTF.

J is TRBJ1-6 and V is TRBV12-2; the listed D gene, TRBD1, was not tested against the DNA. TRBV12-2 is given as a pseudogene. The CDR3 extends over 18 amino acids. This CDR3 is CASRLDRNRQGRDSPLHF. As DNA, the CDR3 is TGTGCAAGTCGCTTAGATCGCAATAGACAGGGAAGGGATTCACCCCTCCACTTT.

The chain is built from TRBV27 and TRBJ2-7; 10 positions match TRBD2. Per germline, CDR1 MNHEY and CDR2 SMNVEV (reference sequence). The trim removed 5 bases at V and 6 bases at J, leaving 16 bases unmatched. CDR3 length equals 17 residues. In DNA, the CDR3 is TGTGCCAGCAGTCTCCTCCGACTAGCGGGCCACTCCCCCGAGCAGTACTTC. Amino acid sequence: CASSLLRLAGHSPEQYF.

J is TRBJ2-7 and V is TRBV29-1, with a weak D call TRBD2 (6 bases). The CDR3 loop spans 12 amino acids. V lost 6 bases to trimming and J lost 2 bases, with 11 bases between them. Germline-derived CDR1 and CDR2 are SQVTM and ANQGSEA. Here the CDR3 DNA reads TGCAGCGTGGGTAGCGGTACCTACGAGCAGTACTTC. It yields the protein CSVGSGTYEQYF.

J is TRBJ1-1 and V is TRBV9, with 8 bases lining up with TRBD1. In germline, CDR1 is SGDLS, CDR2 YYNGEE. V lost 3 bases and J lost 0; bases outside the gene matches: 4. The CDR3 length is 15 residues. The CDR3 reads CASSGGQAMNTEAFF. CDR3 nucleotides: TGTGCCAGCAGCGGGGGACAGGCGATGAACACTGAAGCTTTCTTT.

In this sample, this clone turned up once. J is TRBJ2-1 and V is TRBV30; D might be TRBD2 (7 bases). The ends were cut back, 1 base at V and 4 bases at J, with 29 bases in the middle. CDR3 length: 20 residues. Germline CDR1 is GTSNPN and CDR2 is SVGIG (reference sequence). This CDR3 reads CAWSGYILRGGKTGYNEQFF. In DNA, the CDR3 is TGTGCCTGGAGTGGATATATTTTAAGGGGGGGTAAAACGGGTTACAATGAGCAGTTCTTC.

The rearrangement links TRBV28 to TRBJ2-5, with 10 bases matching TRBD2. Germline V gene sequence: CDR1 MDHEN, CDR2 SYDVKM. The junction had 4 bases not matched to a gene; V was cut back by 4 bases and J by 2 bases. The CDR3 runs 15 residues. The CDR3 here is CASSSPLAGQETQYF. The CDR3 DNA follows: TGTGCCAGCAGTTCGCCACTAGCGGGGCAAGAGACCCAGTACTTC.

The chain uses TRBV9 and TRBJ2-5; 10 bases align to TRBD2. Germline V lookup: CDR1 SGDLS, CDR2 YYNGEE. The CDR3 is made up of 15 amino acids. The V gene end was trimmed by 3 bases and the J gene end by 2 bases; junction bases not matched to a gene: 4. The CDR3 is CASSGSGRDQETQYF. CDR3 in DNA: TGTGCCAGCAGCGGGAGCGGGAGGGATCAAGAGACCCAGTACTTC.

The rearrangement uses TRBV13 and TRBJ1-3, with 7 bases fitting TRBD1. The CDR3 contains 17 residues. J gave up 3 bases and V 3 bases, and 11 bases lay outside the gene matches. Germline V CDR1 and CDR2: PRHDT, FYEKMQ (reference sequence). CDR3 loop: CASSFSLPDRVGNTIYF. The DNA for the CDR3 is TGTGCCAGCAGCTTCTCACTACCCGACAGGGTTGGAAACACCATATATTTT.

The sample holds one count of this clone. J is TRBJ2-7 and V is TRBV11-3; perhaps TRBD2 as D (5 bases). CDR1 and CDR2 from the germline V gene are SGHNT and YENEEA. The CDR3 covers 12 residues. The ends were cut back, 5 bases at V and 5 bases at J, with 10 bases in the middle. The CDR3 nucleotides are TGTGCCAGCAGCATACTAGGGAACGAGCAGTACTTC. Translation gives CASSILGNEQYF.

The V gene is TRBV4-3, the J gene TRBJ2-5; 9 bases agree with TRBD1. The closer fit of TRBJ2-7 to the DNA end suggests the J call may be wrong. The germline V gene has CDR1 LGHNA and CDR2 YSLEER. This CDR3 region has 15 residues. In DNA, the CDR3 is TGCGCCAGCAGCCTCTCAAGACAGGGGGACCTCGAGCAGTACTTC. Protein: CASSLSRQGDLEQYF.

The chain links TRBV28 to TRBJ2-1; D could derive from TRBD1 or TRBD2 (5 bases each). V was trimmed by 6 bases and J by 2 bases, leaving 23 bases between them. Per the germline V gene, CDR1 is MDHEN and CDR2 is SYDVKM. This CDR3 is 18 amino acids long. CDR3 sequence reads: CASRSRDHKPPPYNEQFF. CDR3 in DNA: TGTGCCAGCAGATCCCGGGACCACAAACCCCCCCCCTACAATGAGCAGTTCTTC.

The count of this clone is one. Other DNA sequences in the same sample also yield this CDR3. CDR3 bases: TGTGCCAGCAGCCCAAACTACGAGCAGTACTTC. Its translation: CASSPNYEQYF. This rearrangement joins TRBV7-9 to TRBJ2-7; D gene ambiguous. In germline, CDR1 is SEHNR, CDR2 FQNEAQ (reference sequence). The CDR3 length is 11 residues. Trimming pared 5 bases from V and 3 bases from J, leaving 5 bases between. The complete variable domain, with remaining parts taken from reference TRBV7-9 and TRBJ2-7, reads DTGVSQNPRHKITKRGQNVTFRCDPISEHNRLYWYRQTLGQGPEFLTYFQNEAQLEKSRLLSDRFSAERPKGSFSTLEIQRTEQGDSAMYLCASSPNYEQYFGPGTRLTVT.

The chain is built from TRBV7-2 and TRBJ2-3; 8 nucleotides agree with TRBD2. Germline CDR1 SGHTA, CDR2 FQGNSA. The CDR3 has 16 amino acids. The V gene end was trimmed by 5 bases and the J gene end by 1 base; junction bases not matched to a gene: 8. The CDR3 region is CASSISGNLGTDTQYF. DNA for the CDR3: TGTGCCAGCAGCATTAGCGGGAACCTTGGCACAGATACGCAGTATTTT.

This chain joins TRBV7-2 and TRBJ2-1; D is possibly TRBD1 or TRBD2 (5 bases each). CDR1 SGHTA and CDR2 FQGNSA come from the germline V gene. The CDR3 covers 17 residues. The V gene lost 4 bases and the J gene lost 0 bases, with 16 bases spanning the gap. Here the CDR3 reads CASSSPGTVSSYNEQFF. CDR3 DNA: TGTGCCAGCAGCTCCCCAGGGACGGTGAGCTCCTACAATGAGCAGTTCTTC.

V gene TRBV25-1 combines with J gene TRBJ2-7; unclear D gene. V lost 1 base and J lost 2, with 15 bases in between. The CDR3 spans 16 residues. The germline V gene encodes CDR1 MGHDK and CDR2 SYGVNS. The CDR3 DNA follows: TGTGCCAGCAGTGAATCCCGGAAAAGAGGTACCTACGAGCAGTACTTC. It specifies CASSESRKRGTYEQYF.

The chain joins TRBV6-6 to TRBJ2-1; D might be TRBD1 or TRBD2, each matching 7 bases. Germline V gene lookup returns CDR1 MNHNY and CDR2 SVGAGI (reference sequence). The CDR3 contains 16 residues. Trimming took off 3 bases at V and 7 bases at J, with 19 bases between the two ends. CDR3 region: CASSYIGRGQGNEQFF. As DNA, the CDR3 is TGTGCCAGCAGTTATATTGGGAGGGGGCAAGGGAATGAGCAGTTCTTC.

The chain carries TRBV19 and TRBJ2-1; tentative D call: TRBD2 (6 bases). The CDR3 spans 15 residues. V was pared by 5 bases and J by 7 bases, with 18 bases between. Germline V gene data show CDR1 as LNHDA and CDR2 as SQIVND (reference sequence). CDR3 DNA sequence: TGTGCCAGTAGTGGGGACTGGTCCGCGTTGAATGAGCAGTTCTTC. Translation: CASSGDWSALNEQFF.

The chain recombines TRBV7-9 with TRBJ2-7; D is uncertain. Trimming removed 4 bases at V and 0 bases at J, with 7 bases between. Germline V gene lookup returns CDR1 SEHNR and CDR2 FQNEAQ (reference sequence). This CDR3 is 13 amino acids long. CDR3 DNA: TGTGCCAGCAGCTCTGGGGTCTCCTACGAGCAGTACTTC. It translates to CASSSGVSYEQYF.

This rearrangement joins TRBV30 to TRBJ2-7, with TRBD2 as a possible D gene (6 bases). The V end was cut by 8 bases, the J end by 1 base, with 9 bases between. Germline CDR1 is GTSNPN and CDR2 is SVGIG (reference sequence). This CDR3 has 11 residues. In DNA form, the CDR3 reads TGTGCCGGCGGGGTGTCCTACGAGCAGTACTTC. Protein sequence: CAGGVSYEQYF.

On this clone itself: Other DNA variants within this sample encode the same CDR3. This chain uses TRBV7-3 with TRBJ1-1; TRBD1 aligns across 8 bases. The germline V gene has CDR1 SGHTA and CDR2 FQGTGA. V was pared by 5 bases and J by 2 bases, with 4 bases of the junction left unmatched. This CDR3 spans 14 amino acids. DNA of the CDR3: TGTGCCAGCAGCCCCGACAGGGGCAACACTGAAGCTTTCTTT. It translates to CASSPDRGNTEAFF.

As to this clone: The same CDR3 also results from other DNA sequences found in this sample. The J gene is TRBJ2-7, the V gene TRBV28; either TRBD1 or TRBD2 may fit D (5 bases each). Trimming left V 8 bases short and J 3 bases short, with 11 bases between. CDR3 length: 12 amino acids. Germline CDR1 reads MDHEN; CDR2 reads SYDVKM. The CDR3 spells CASWDRGYEQYF. The CDR3 DNA sequence: TGTGCCAGCTGGGACCGGGGCTACGAGCAGTACTTC.

The chain recombines TRBV9 with TRBJ2-2, with 12 nucleotides matching TRBD2. Unmatched junction bases numbered 8, after V lost 4 bases and J lost 4 bases. Germline CDR1 is SGDLS and CDR2 is YYNGEE. The CDR3 length is 17 residues. CDR3: CASSHASGRASTGELFF. For the CDR3, the DNA is TGTGCCAGCAGCCATGCTAGCGGGAGGGCGAGCACCGGGGAGCTGTTTTTT.

This chain links TRBV28 with TRBJ2-7; D gene uncertain. Deletions cut 5 bases from V and 2 bases from J, with 10 bases between. This CDR3 is 13 amino acids long. Germline V gene lookup returns CDR1 MDHEN and CDR2 SYDVKM. The CDR3 loop is CASSPHTPYEQYF. CDR3 DNA: TGTGCCAGCAGTCCTCATACTCCCTACGAGCAGTACTTC.

In nucleotides, the CDR3 is TGCAGCGCGCAAAGCGGAGGGTTGGAGCAGTACTTC. Protein: CSAQSGGLEQYF. The chain has TRBV29-1 and TRBJ2-7; D is possibly TRBD2 (6 bases). V gave up 7 bases and J gave up 7 bases, with 17 bases separating them. CDR1 is SQVTM and CDR2 is ANQGSEA in the germline V gene. The CDR3 loop spans 12 amino acids.

The V gene is TRBV7-2, the J gene TRBJ1-1; tentatively, D is TRBD1 (5 bases). The V end lost 1 base, the J end lost 4 bases, and 13 bases lay between the germline ends. CDR1 is SGHTA and CDR2 is FQGNSA in the germline V gene. CDR3 length: 15 amino acids. The DNA for the CDR3 is TGTGCCAGCAGCTTAGGATCAGGGTTGCTCACTGAAGCTTTCTTT. As protein: CASSLGSGLLTEAFF.